These 31 T cell receptor beta chains came from one sample sequenced in a study of siplizumab effects on memory and regulatory T cells (dated by TCRdb to between 2017 and 2020). Library preparation was by the immunoSEQ multiplex PCR assay. TCRdb stores this immuneACCESS table with in-frame sequences only. Part of the clones is absent; in the studies checked, under half of the shortfall reflects unresolved V genes, and no reason is known for the rest. The sample data list 100,000 or so clones, and 92% of these were observed just once. The ten largest clones take up about 1.1% of the sample. Sequences were obtained from CD4+ T cells sorted from blood. The receptors were sampled from a human donor in good health.

The chain carries TRBV6-1 and TRBJ2-2, with a tentative D call TRBD2 (6 bases). Looked up from germline, CDR1 is MNHNS and CDR2 is SASEGT. CDR3 length equals 16 residues. V lost 1 base and J lost 5, with 14 bases in between. CDR3 region: CASSEVGGVVTGELFF. The CDR3 DNA reads TGTGCCAGCAGTGAAGTGGGGGGAGTAGTGACCGGGGAGCTGTTTTTT.

V usage is TRBV9 and J usage is TRBJ2-5, with 10 bases that match TRBD1. Germline CDR1 and CDR2: SGDLS and YYNGEE. V lost 2 bases to trimming and J lost 0 bases; unmatched junction nucleotides: 4. The CDR3 consists of 16 residues. The CDR3: CASSVRDRGYQETQYF. The CDR3 DNA reads TGTGCCAGCAGCGTTAGGGACAGGGGTTACCAAGAGACCCAGTACTTC.

CDR3 nucleotides: TGCGCCAGCAGCCCCCAGGCGAGGACTAATGAAAAACTGTTTTTT. Its translation is CASSPQARTNEKLFF. This chain joins TRBV5-1 and TRBJ1-4; D is undetermined. This CDR3 is built from 15 residues. Germline V gene lookup returns CDR1 SGHRS and CDR2 YFSETQ. V was pared by 4 bases and J by 2 bases, with 12 bases between.

The chain couples TRBV28 to TRBJ2-7, with D perhaps TRBD1 (5 bases). The V end lost 6 bases, the J end lost 4 bases, and 16 bases lay between the germline ends. In germline, CDR1 is MDHEN, CDR2 SYDVKM. This CDR3 region has 14 residues. In DNA form, the CDR3 reads TGTGCCAGCAGCCCAAAGACAGTATCTTACGAGCAGTACTTC. Translation gives CASSPKTVSYEQYF.

The chain recombines TRBV4-1 with TRBJ2-2, with a tentative D call TRBD1 (6 bases). The CDR3 runs 21 residues. V lost 0 bases and J 2 bases, leaving 25 bases between the germline ends. Germline V gene lookup returns CDR1 MGHRA and CDR2 YSYEKL. The CDR3 sequence is CASSQDTLTRGWGGNTGELFF. As DNA, the CDR3 is TGCGCCAGCAGCCAAGACACTCTAACTAGGGGGTGGGGTGGAAACACCGGGGAGCTGTTTTTT.

This chain joins TRBV18 and TRBJ1-4, with D hard to call. The CDR3 totals 15 residues. V lost 5 bases and J 8 bases, leaving 18 bases between the germline ends. CDR1 and CDR2 (germline): KGHSH, LQKENI. The chain's CDR3 is CASSKESFLGEKLFF. The CDR3 coding sequence is TGTGCCAGCTCAAAAGAGAGTTTCTTAGGAGAAAAACTGTTTTTT.

The rearrangement uses TRBV20-1 and TRBJ1-6; no clear D. V dropped 7 bases and J dropped 11 bases, with 12 bases sitting between them. The CDR3 length is 11 residues. Per germline, CDR1 DFQATT and CDR2 SNEGSKA (reference sequence). CDR3 sequence reads: CSVGPTPPLHF. The CDR3 bases are TGCAGTGTTGGACCTACCCCACCCCTCCACTTT.

The rearrangement joins TRBV6-6 to TRBJ2-5, with D possibly matching TRBD1 (6 bases). V shed 5 bases and J shed 0 bases, with 7 bases lying between them. This CDR3 is built from 13 residues. Germline values: CDR1 MNHNY, CDR2 SVGAGI (reference sequence). This chain's CDR3 is CASSGDNQETQYF. The CDR3 DNA reads as TGTGCCAGCAGTGGGGACAACCAAGAGACCCAGTACTTC.

This clone appeared a single time. J is TRBJ1-1 and V is TRBV18; D remains unclear. Between the trimmed V and J ends, which lost 3 bases and 0 bases, there was a span of 5 bases. Germline V gives CDR1 KGHSH, CDR2 LQKENI. CDR3 length equals 13 residues. This CDR3 reads CASSPDLNTEAFF. CDR3 nucleotides: TGTGCCAGCTCACCGGACCTGAACACTGAAGCTTTCTTT.

The genes are TRBV9 and TRBJ2-3; D possibly corresponds to TRBD2 (5 bases). This CDR3 spans 14 amino acids. The germline CDR1 and CDR2 sequences are SGDLS and YYNGEE. The ends were cut back, 4 bases at V and 2 bases at J, with 11 bases in the middle. CDR3 bases: TGTGCCAGCAGCCCAACGGGGTCCACAGATACGCAGTATTTT. Translating gives CASSPTGSTDTQYF.

This CDR3 reads CASSGGAGVFHEQYF. In nucleotides, the CDR3 is TGTGCCAGTAGTGGTGGAGCGGGAGTCTTCCACGAGCAGTACTTC. The chain has TRBV19 and TRBJ2-7, with TRBD2 matching over 8 bases. Germline trimming cut 5 bases from V and 5 bases from J; bases unmatched to any gene: 11. CDR1 LNHDA and CDR2 SQIVND come from the germline V gene (reference sequence). The CDR3 spans 15 residues.

This chain connects TRBV4-1 to TRBJ2-5; TRBD1 matches at 7 bases. Germline CDR1 reads MGHRA; CDR2 reads YSYEKL. The CDR3 sequence is 14 residues long. The J segment lost 2 bases and the V segment lost 6 bases, leaving 6 bases of the junction unmatched. The CDR3 sequence: CASRQGFRQETQYF. Written as DNA, the CDR3 is TGCGCCAGCAGACAGGGGTTTCGTCAAGAGACCCAGTACTTC.

The gene calls are TRBV5-1 and TRBJ2-7, with D uncertain. Per the germline V gene, CDR1 is SGHRS and CDR2 is YFSETQ. Trimming took off 3 bases at V and 4 bases at J, with 5 bases between the two ends. CDR3 length equals 11 residues. CDR3 region: CASSSLYEQYF. The CDR3 bases are TGCGCCAGCAGCTCCCTGTACGAGCAGTACTTC.

The table lists this clone with a count of one. One end of the junction does not line up with germline, which may come from a read error. The V call is TRBV5-6, the J call TRBJ1-2; D call uncertain. The CDR3 is 13 residues long. Germline V gene data show CDR1 as SGHDT and CDR2 as YYEEEE. This CDR3 reads CAGSFPGRAGYTF. The CDR3 bases are TGTGCCGGCAGCTTTCCGGGCCGGGCGGGCTACACCTTC.

This sequence joins TRBV5-1 and TRBJ2-3, with 8 bases aligning to TRBD2. The V segment lost 1 base and the J segment 3 bases; nucleotides outside the gene matches: 4. This CDR3 contains 15 residues. Germline V CDR1 and CDR2: SGHRS, YFSETQ. The CDR3 region has the DNA TGCGCCAGCAGCTTGTTGCCTAGCGGGACAGATACGCAGTATTTT. Its translation: CASSLLPSGTDTQYF. Variable domain in full (rest from reference TRBV5-1 and TRBJ2-3): KAGVTQTPRYLIKTRGQQVTLSCSPISGHRSVSWYQQTPGQGLQFLFEYFSETQRNKGNFPGRFSGRQFSNSRSEMNVSTLELGDSALYLCASSLLPSGTDTQYFGPGTRLTVL.

This rearrangement joins TRBV6-1 to TRBJ1-3, with 9 bases matching TRBD1. Germline V gives CDR1 MNHNS, CDR2 SASEGT. This CDR3 has 15 amino acids. V lost 5 bases, J lost 2 bases, and 4 bases stayed unmatched. The CDR3 region is CASSSRDRAGNTIYF. Written as DNA, the CDR3 is TGTGCCAGCAGTTCCCGGGACAGGGCTGGAAACACCATATATTTT.

The count of this clone is one. The chain carries TRBV6-1 and TRBJ2-3; perhaps D is TRBD1 or TRBD2 (6 bases each). Trimming removed 0 bases from V and 11 bases from J, with 9 bases in between. The CDR3 totals 12 residues. Germline values: CDR1 MNHNS, CDR2 SASEGT. CDR3: CASSEAGGGQYF. CDR3 nucleotide sequence: TGTGCCAGCAGTGAAGCAGGAGGGGGGCAGTATTTT.

This clone was seen more than once but under ten times. V is TRBV11-2 and J is TRBJ1-2; D unresolved. With 2 bases removed from V and 2 bases from J, the gap between germline ends came to 9 bases. Per germline, CDR1 SGHAT and CDR2 FQNNGV. The CDR3 is made up of 14 amino acids. The CDR3 nucleotides are TGTGCCAGCAGCTTATTACAGCCAAACTATGGCTACACCTTC. Its translation is CASSLLQPNYGYTF.

Turning to this clone: Other DNA sequences within the sample encode an identical CDR3. The chain couples TRBV5-1 to TRBJ2-7, with D unresolved. Germline V gives CDR1 SGHRS, CDR2 YFSETQ. The CDR3 runs 11 residues. Trimming cost V 4 bases and J 3 bases, with 5 bases left between them. CDR3 region: CASSLNYEQYF. The CDR3, as DNA: TGCGCCAGCAGCCTCAACTACGAGCAGTACTTC.

V usage is TRBV18 and J usage is TRBJ1-3; D is perhaps TRBD1 (5 bases). The CDR3 sequence is 15 residues long. Germline V gene data show CDR1 as KGHSH and CDR2 as LQKENI. Trimming removed 3 bases from V and 1 base from J, with 10 bases in between. The CDR3 region has the DNA TGTGCCAGCTCACCCGCCACAGGTTCTGGAAACACCATATATTTT. Translating gives CASSPATGSGNTIYF. Full variable domain (remainder filled in from reference TRBV18 and TRBJ1-3): NAGVMQNPRHLVRRRGQEARLRCSPMKGHSHVYWYRQLPEEGLKFMVYLQKENIIDESGMPKERFSAEFPKEGPSILRIQQVVRGDSAAYFCASSPATGSGNTIYFGEGSWLTVV.

CDR3 protein: CASKGPPSIREYF. The CDR3 DNA sequence: TGTGCCAGCAAGGGGCCCCCTTCGATCAGGGAGTACTTC. V and J are TRBV6-1 and TRBJ2-7; perhaps TRBD1 as D (5 bases). V was trimmed by 7 bases and J by 11 bases, leaving 21 bases between them. CDR3 size: 13 residues. Germline loops: CDR1 MNHNS, CDR2 SASEGT.

This clone was seen only once. The gene calls are TRBV5-5 and TRBJ1-1; D possibly corresponds to TRBD1 (5 bases). CDR3 length: 16 residues. The V end lost 5 bases, the J end lost 0 bases, and 17 bases lay between the germline ends. Germline-derived CDR1 and CDR2 are SGHKS and YYEKEE (reference sequence). CDR3 sequence reads: CASRGRVNTVNTEAFF. For the CDR3, the DNA is TGTGCCAGCAGAGGCAGGGTGAACACGGTGAACACTGAAGCTTTCTTT.

The V call is TRBV29-1, the J call TRBJ2-1; 11 nucleotides agree with TRBD1. The CDR3 extends over 15 amino acids. Trimming at V came to 7 bases and at J to 3 bases, leaving 8 bases not matched to a gene. Germline assignment: CDR1 SQVTM and CDR2 ANQGSEA. CDR3 sequence (DNA): TGCAGCGCCCCGCGGGGGACAGGGGGCTACAATGAGCAGTTCTTC. Translated, it gives CSAPRGTGGYNEQFF.

The chain recombines TRBV27 with TRBJ2-2; TRBD2 is a possible D gene (6 bases). The CDR3 is made up of 15 amino acids. Trimming cost V 3 bases and J 4 bases, with 12 bases left between them. Germline lookup yields CDR1 MNHEY and CDR2 SMNVEV (reference sequence). The CDR3 DNA reads TGTGCCAGCAGTTTTGGCAGGAGGGGCACCGGGGAGCTGTTTTTT. This encodes CASSFGRRGTGELFF.

This chain links TRBV4-1 with TRBJ1-2, with D unclear. Trimming took 1 base from V and 3 from J, leaving 6 bases between them. Germline CDR1 MGHRA, CDR2 YSYEKL. The CDR3 consists of 13 residues. The CDR3 coding sequence is TGCGCCAGCAGCCAAGTTATCTACTATGGCTACACCTTC. Amino acid sequence: CASSQVIYYGYTF.

The gene calls are TRBV7-9 and TRBJ1-1; no firm D call. CDR3 size: 13 residues. V lost 1 base and J lost 1, with 4 bases in between. Germline lookup yields CDR1 SEHNR and CDR2 FQNEAQ (reference sequence). The CDR3 sequence: CASSLEPNTEAFF. For the CDR3, the DNA is TGTGCCAGCAGCTTAGAGCCGAACACTGAAGCTTTCTTT.

This clone was found once. The rearrangement uses TRBV5-1 and TRBJ2-3, with a tentative D call TRBD2 (6 bases). This CDR3 is 14 amino acids long. The V and J ends lost 3 bases and 4 bases respectively, with 12 bases between them. Germline values: CDR1 SGHRS, CDR2 YFSETQ. For the CDR3, the DNA is TGCGCCAGCAGCTCCGGGAGTTTCGCAGATACGCAGTATTTT. It specifies CASSSGSFADTQYF.

The rearrangement links TRBV6-5 to TRBJ2-7; unclear D gene. V lost 0 bases to trimming and J lost 5 bases, with 14 bases between them. The CDR3 sequence is 15 residues long. Germline loops: CDR1 MNHEY, CDR2 SVGAGI. CDR3 sequence (DNA): TGTGCCAGCAGTTACTCGGGGAAAGGGTCTCACGAGCAGTACTTC. Translating gives CASSYSGKGSHEQYF.

CDR3 DNA sequence: TGTGCCATCAGTGATTCCGGGTTCATCTCAGATACGCAGTATTTT. Its protein product is CAISDSGFISDTQYF. The gene calls are TRBV10-3 and TRBJ2-3; D is unresolved. This CDR3 has 15 residues. Germline lookup yields CDR1 ENHRY and CDR2 SYGVKD. The ends were cut back, 3 bases at V and 4 bases at J, with 14 bases in the middle.

The rearrangement joins TRBV11-1 to TRBJ1-1, with 8 bases lining up with TRBD1. The CDR3 consists of 17 residues. J gave up 1 base and V 5 bases, and 12 bases lay outside the gene matches. Germline V gene sequence: CDR1 SGHAT, CDR2 FQDESV (reference sequence). CDR3 region: CASSQQDRGLTNTEAFF. The CDR3 nucleotides are TGTGCCAGCAGCCAGCAAGACAGGGGACTAACGAACACTGAAGCTTTCTTT.

The V and J genes are TRBV2 and TRBJ2-3, with 9 bases identical to TRBD2. CDR3 length: 15 amino acids. Germline V lookup: CDR1 SNHLY, CDR2 FYNNEI. Germline trimming cut 6 bases from V and 2 bases from J; bases unmatched to any gene: 6. CDR3 nucleotide sequence: TGTGCCAGCAGGGGCCTAGCGGGACCCACAGATACGCAGTATTTT. It yields the protein CASRGLAGPTDTQYF.